Following are 31 T cell receptor beta chains from one sample sequenced in a study of regulatory dendritic cells for organ transplantation. Clones were read by immunoSEQ multiplex PCR, and TCRdb kept only the in-frame ones, dropping some. The sample has fewer than 5,000 clones; around 70% are singletons. Allogeneic regulatory or mature dendritic cells were co-cultured for 5 days with CFSE-labeled sorted T cells at 1:10. No antigen has been assigned to these receptors. Sequencing was done on a sample of memory CD8+ T cells from blood cultured with dendritic cells. As for subset: CD45RO+ memory T cells. These receptors originate from a human donor in good health.

The table lists this clone with a few counts. CDR3 amino acids: CASSLVAGGQYEQYF. In DNA, the CDR3 is TGTGCCAGCAGCTTAGTCGCGGGAGGACAGTACGAGCAGTACTTC. The V gene is TRBV13, the J gene TRBJ2-7; 8 nucleotides align to TRBD2. Trimming cost V 1 base and J 4 bases; bases outside gene matches: 6. There are 15 residues in the CDR3. Germline values: CDR1 PRHDT, CDR2 FYEKMQ (reference sequence). The entire variable domain, with the rest obtained from reference TRBV13 and TRBJ2-7, is as follows: AAGVIQSPRHLIKEKRETATLKCYPIPRHDTVYWYQQGPGQDPQFLISFYEKMQSDKGSIPDRFSAQQFSDYHSELNMSSLELGDSALYFCASSLVAGGQYEQYFGPGTRLTVT.

The rearrangement joins TRBV4-1 to TRBJ2-7; 7 nucleotides line up with TRBD1. Germline CDR1 and CDR2: MGHRA and YSYEKL. The J segment lost 0 bases and the V segment lost 0 bases, leaving 5 bases of the junction unmatched. CDR3 size: 16 residues. Written as DNA, the CDR3 is TGCGCCAGCAGCCAAGAGAGTACAGGGGACTCCTACGAGCAGTACTTC. Translation gives CASSQESTGDSYEQYF.

V and J are TRBV19 and TRBJ2-1, with a tentative D call TRBD1 (6 bases). This CDR3 is 17 amino acids long. V dropped 2 bases and J dropped 0 bases, with 14 bases sitting between them. Germline V gives CDR1 LNHDA, CDR2 SQIVND (reference sequence). The CDR3 bases are TGTGCCAGTAGTATAACCACAGGGCTCCCCTCCTACAATGAGCAGTTCTTC. Translating gives CASSITTGLPSYNEQFF.

The chain couples TRBV13 to TRBJ2-1; D possibly corresponds to TRBD2 (5 bases). This CDR3 is built from 16 residues. Germline V gene sequence: CDR1 PRHDT, CDR2 FYEKMQ (reference sequence). Trimming took off 5 bases at V and 4 bases at J, with 18 bases between the two ends. This CDR3 is CASSPRASSGYNEQFF. CDR3 sequence (DNA): TGTGCCAGCAGCCCGAGGGCTAGCTCGGGGTACAATGAGCAGTTCTTC.

V and J are TRBV7-9 and TRBJ2-1; TRBD2 matches 9 bases. Trimming cost V 3 bases and J 2 bases; bases outside gene matches: 5. The CDR3 length is 16 residues. The germline V gene has CDR1 SEHNR and CDR2 FQNEAQ (reference sequence). Written as DNA, the CDR3 is TGTGCCAGCAGCTTCATGGGACTAGCCACCTACAATGAGCAGTTCTTC. Translating gives CASSFMGLATYNEQFF.

The V and J genes are TRBV6-1 and TRBJ2-3; TRBD1 agrees at 11 bases. Trimming removed 3 bases from V and 4 bases from J; junction bases left unmatched: 0. The CDR3 has 14 amino acids. Germline V gene sequence: CDR1 MNHNS, CDR2 SASEGT. The CDR3 is CASSEGQGADTQYF. The CDR3 nucleotides are TGTGCCAGCAGTGAGGGACAGGGGGCAGATACGCAGTATTTT.

This sequence joins TRBV14 and TRBJ2-1; D gene uncertain. The CDR3 runs to 11 residues. V lost 1 base to trimming and J lost 13 bases, with 8 bases between them. Germline CDR1 is SGHDN and CDR2 is FVKESK. The CDR3 DNA is TGTGCCAGCAGCCAAGGCAGTGGTCAGTTCTTC. The encoded protein is CASSQGSGQFF.

CDR3 in amino acids: CASSEDGIRETQYF. The DNA for the CDR3 is TGTGCCAGCAGTGAAGACGGCATCCGGGAGACCCAGTACTTC. The J gene is TRBJ2-5, the V gene TRBV25-1; D is uncertain. Looked up from germline, CDR1 is MGHDK and CDR2 is SYGVNS. Between the trimmed V and J ends, which lost 2 bases and 5 bases, there was a span of 12 bases. The CDR3 is made up of 14 amino acids. The full variable domain, completed using reference TRBV25-1 and TRBJ2-5, is EADIYQTPRYLVIGTGKKITLECSQTMGHDKMYWYQQDPGMELHLIHYSYGVNSTEKGDLSSESTVSRIRTEHFPLTLESARPSHTSQYLCASSEDGIRETQYFGPGTRLLVL.

This CDR3 reads CASSFSTRGVDEQFF. In nucleotides, the CDR3 is TGTGCCAGCAGCTTCTCGACGAGGGGGGTCGATGAGCAGTTCTTC. The V gene is TRBV5-4, the J gene TRBJ2-1, with D possibly being TRBD1 or TRBD2 (6 bases each). V lost 2 bases and J 8 bases, leaving 17 bases between the germline ends. This CDR3 contains 15 residues. The germline CDR1 and CDR2 sequences are SGHNT and YYREEE (reference sequence).

V usage is TRBV11-2 and J usage is TRBJ2-7; a possible D gene is TRBD1 (6 bases). Trimming left V 5 bases short and J 3 bases short, with 14 bases between. Germline lookup yields CDR1 SGHAT and CDR2 FQNNGV. The CDR3 totals 14 residues. The CDR3 loop is CASSGAGTLYEQYF. The DNA for the CDR3 is TGTGCCAGCAGCGGAGCCGGGACACTCTACGAGCAGTACTTC.

The J gene is TRBJ2-3, the V gene TRBV19; tentative D call: TRBD2 (6 bases). The germline V gene encodes CDR1 LNHDA and CDR2 SQIVND (reference sequence). The CDR3 consists of 14 residues. Trimming shortened V by 6 bases and J by 5 bases, and 15 bases separated the two germline ends. In DNA form, the CDR3 reads TGTGCCAGTAGAACGGGAGTTTCAGGAGATACGCAGTATTTT. Residues: CASRTGVSGDTQYF.

The chain is built from TRBV6-6 and TRBJ2-7; D is unresolved. CDR1 and CDR2 from the germline V gene are MNHNY and SVGAGI (reference sequence). The CDR3 covers 13 residues. The ends were cut back, 6 bases at V and 4 bases at J, with 13 bases in the middle. CDR3 loop: CASSLTISYEQYF. Here the CDR3 DNA reads TGTGCCAGCAGCCTTACCATATCGTACGAGCAGTACTTC.

This chain joins TRBV7-6 and TRBJ2-1; D might be TRBD2 (6 bases). V lost 1 base and J 0 bases, leaving 13 bases between the germline ends. CDR1 and CDR2 from the germline V gene are SGHVS and FNYEAQ. The CDR3 extends over 17 amino acids. The CDR3 is CASSLGTDYSSYNEQFF. CDR3 DNA: TGTGCCAGCAGCTTAGGGACGGACTACAGCTCCTACAATGAGCAGTTCTTC.

The chain carries TRBV5-4 and TRBJ2-7; 9 positions match TRBD1. The V and J ends lost 2 bases and 2 bases, in that order; junction bases with no gene match: 5. The CDR3 totals 15 residues. Germline values: CDR1 SGHNT, CDR2 YYREEE (reference sequence). The CDR3 bases are TGTGCCAGCAGCTTAGACAGGGGGGTGACCTACGAGCAGTACTTC. Protein product: CASSLDRGVTYEQYF.

This clone is large. The chain joins TRBV10-2 to TRBJ1-2; D gene unclear. The germline V gene encodes CDR1 WSHSY and CDR2 SAAADI. The V and J ends lost 0 bases and 6 bases respectively, with 11 bases between them. This CDR3 comprises 14 residues. CDR3 protein: CASSESTGLDGYTF. In nucleotides, the CDR3 is TGCGCCAGCAGTGAGTCGACGGGCTTGGATGGCTACACCTTC.

The chain recombines TRBV7-9 with TRBJ2-2; D gene uncertain. CDR3 length equals 11 residues. The germline gives CDR1 SEHNR, CDR2 FQNEAQ (reference sequence). Trimming took off 8 bases at V and 6 bases at J, with 7 bases between the two ends. The CDR3 DNA is TGTGCCAGCGGACGGTCCGGGGAGCTGTTTTTT. Translation gives CASGRSGELFF.

This clone showed up just once. This rearrangement joins TRBV10-2 to TRBJ2-5; 10 positions agree with TRBD1. J gave up 5 bases and V 3 bases, and 6 bases lay outside the gene matches. This CDR3 region has 15 residues. CDR1 WSHSY and CDR2 SAAADI come from the germline V gene. In DNA form, the CDR3 reads TGCGCCAGCAGTGATCAGGACAGGGGGGAGGAGACCCAGTACTTC. Amino acid sequence: CASSDQDRGEETQYF.

The V gene is TRBV4-2, the J gene TRBJ1-6; D call uncertain. In germline, CDR1 is LGHNA, CDR2 YNFKEQ. The V end lost 4 bases, the J end lost 5 bases, and 6 bases lay between the germline ends. The CDR3 spans 13 residues. The DNA for the CDR3 is TGTGCCAGCAGCCCCGGGGATAATTCACCCCTCCACTTT. It yields the protein CASSPGDNSPLHF.

This clone was recorded a few times. This chain connects TRBV6-5 to TRBJ2-7; a possible D gene is TRBD1 (5 bases). The CDR3 contains 13 residues. CDR1 MNHEY and CDR2 SVGAGI come from the germline V gene. Trimming took off 2 bases at V and 3 bases at J, with 8 bases between the two ends. The CDR3 spells CASSYGRDYEQYF. The CDR3 region has the DNA TGTGCCAGCAGTTACGGCAGGGACTACGAGCAGTACTTC.

This clone was detected only a few times. The V gene is TRBV13, the J gene TRBJ2-3; 8 positions agree with TRBD2. V dropped 1 base and J dropped 1; count of bases not matched to a gene: 4. Per the germline V gene, CDR1 is PRHDT and CDR2 is FYEKMQ (reference sequence). This CDR3 region has 16 residues. In DNA, the CDR3 is TGTGCCAGCAGCTTAGCGGGAGGGCCGGGCACAGATACGCAGTATTTT. Translation: CASSLAGGPGTDTQYF.

This clone was observed a handful of times. The rearrangement joins TRBV7-9 to TRBJ2-7, with D possibly matching TRBD2 (5 bases). In germline, CDR1 is SEHNR, CDR2 FQNEAQ (reference sequence). This CDR3 spans 12 amino acids. The V and J ends lost 5 bases and 7 bases respectively, with 12 bases between them. CDR3 coding DNA: TGTGCCAGCAGCGCAGATCCGGGAGAGCAGTACTTC. It specifies CASSADPGEQYF.

This chain connects TRBV19 to TRBJ1-5; D perhaps matches TRBD1 (5 bases). Germline V CDR1 and CDR2: LNHDA, SQIVND (reference sequence). The CDR3 runs 18 residues. The ends were cut back, 1 base at V and 1 base at J, with 17 bases in the middle. The CDR3 region is CASSIGRATERSNQPQHF. As DNA, the CDR3 is TGTGCCAGTAGTATAGGGAGGGCGACAGAGAGGAGCAATCAGCCCCAGCATTTT.

Only one count was recorded for this clone. This chain joins TRBV6-5 and TRBJ2-7; D may be TRBD1 (5 bases). The ends were cut back, 4 bases at V and 7 bases at J, with 17 bases in the middle. Germline values: CDR1 MNHEY, CDR2 SVGAGI. CDR3 length equals 14 residues. The DNA for the CDR3 is TGTGCCAGCAGTTTAGGGGCTGCAGGGCGGGAGCAGTACTTC. It translates to CASSLGAAGREQYF.

V gene TRBV11-2 combines with J gene TRBJ2-3, with 7 bases fitting TRBD2. V shed 4 bases, J shed 2 bases, and the junction held 9 bases outside the gene matches. This CDR3 spans 16 amino acids. Germline-derived CDR1 and CDR2 are SGHAT and FQNNGV. CDR3 loop: CASSWRAAGTTDTQYF. CDR3 DNA sequence: TGTGCCAGCAGCTGGCGGGCAGCGGGGACCACAGATACGCAGTATTTT.

This chain connects TRBV15 to TRBJ1-1; a possible D gene is TRBD1 (5 bases). The CDR3 contains 14 residues. V was clipped by 0 bases and J by 5 bases, with 10 bases between them. Germline V gene sequence: CDR1 LNHNV, CDR2 YYDKDF (reference sequence). CDR3 in DNA: TGTGCCACCAGCAGAGATCGCCAGGGTACTGAAGCTTTCTTT. Its protein is CATSRDRQGTEAFF.

This sequence joins TRBV6-6 and TRBJ1-4, with a weak D call TRBD1 (5 bases). The V gene lost 7 bases and the J gene lost 7 bases, with 16 bases spanning the gap. The germline CDR1 and CDR2 sequences are MNHNY and SVGAGI (reference sequence). The CDR3 spans 14 residues. The CDR3 protein is CASTRAHESEKLFF. The CDR3 DNA follows: TGTGCCAGCACCAGGGCCCATGAAAGTGAAAAACTGTTTTTT.

This clone rates as medium-sized. The chain joins TRBV19 to TRBJ2-1, with TRBD2 matching 8 bases. The germline gives CDR1 LNHDA, CDR2 SQIVND (reference sequence). The length of the CDR3 is 15 residues. The V gene end was trimmed by 6 bases and the J gene end by 5 bases; junction bases not matched to a gene: 9. CDR3 residues: CASRTLAGSHNEQFF. CDR3 bases: TGTGCCAGTAGAACATTAGCGGGATCCCACAATGAGCAGTTCTTC.

By share, this clone ranks as large. The rearrangement uses TRBV19 and TRBJ1-6; TRBD1 agrees at 10 bases. The CDR3 runs to 14 residues. Per germline, CDR1 LNHDA and CDR2 SQIVND (reference sequence). Trimming at V came to 5 bases and at J to 10 bases, leaving 5 bases not matched to a gene. The CDR3 sequence is CASSEGQGSSPLHF. The CDR3 nucleotides are TGTGCCAGTAGTGAGGGACAGGGGAGCTCACCCCTCCACTTT.

Only a few counts were recorded for this clone. V gene TRBV25-1 combines with J gene TRBJ1-2, with D hard to call. Trimming stripped 4 bases from V and 4 bases from J, with 10 bases between. Germline V gene sequence: CDR1 MGHDK, CDR2 SYGVNS. CDR3 length: 13 amino acids. The CDR3 loop is CASSAGAVYGYTF. The CDR3 DNA reads TGTGCCAGCAGTGCGGGAGCAGTCTATGGCTACACCTTC.

This rearrangement joins TRBV6-1 to TRBJ1-1; D is unclear. Trimming stripped 8 bases from V and 5 bases from J, with 21 bases between. Germline values: CDR1 MNHNS, CDR2 SASEGT. CDR3 size: 15 residues. CDR3 bases: TGTGCCAGCCTACCCGGAATTAATAGCGGGACTGAAGCTTTCTTT. It encodes CASLPGINSGTEAFF.

V and J are TRBV9 and TRBJ1-2; D remains unclear. CDR3 length: 16 residues. Per germline, CDR1 SGDLS and CDR2 YYNGEE. V dropped 0 bases and J dropped 0 bases, with 12 bases sitting between them. CDR3 protein: CASSVGKVEANYGYTF. Written as DNA, the CDR3 is TGTGCCAGCAGCGTAGGGAAAGTGGAAGCTAACTATGGCTACACCTTC.